The 2 T cell receptor beta chains reported below all come from one sample, sequenced in a study of regulatory T cells in long-lasting Graves disease. With iRepertoire HTBI primers and Arm-PCR of CDR3 regions, TCR beta libraries were built. TCRdb reprocessed the multiplex PCR reads with MiXCR, giving one entry per CDR3 protein. The table has fewer than 550,000 distinct CDR3 sequences, roughly 16% seen once; the top ten hold just under 25%. The time point is: newly diagnosed GD, antithyroid drugs for less than 3 months. The authors made the TCR library using RNA they extracted from PBMCs. These data were also reused for a study on T cells in Graves' hyperthyroidism and ophthalmopathy.

Sequences were derived from peripheral blood mononuclear cells (PBMCs), sampled at new diagnosis, from a patient treated with antithyroid drugs. These receptors originate from a woman aged 40-65 years with Graves disease.

This clonotype was recorded a few times. The chain has TRBV5-1 and TRBJ2-7, with 9 nucleotides matching TRBD2. The trim removed 1 base at V and 5 bases at J, leaving 4 bases unmatched. CDR3 size: 14 residues. CDR1 is SGHRS and CDR2 is YFSETQ in the germline V gene. The CDR3 spells CASSLPSGGNEQYF. The CDR3, as DNA: TGCGCCAGCAGCTTGCCCAGCGGGGGGAACGAGCAGTACTTC.

The sample holds a few counts of this clonotype. This chain uses TRBV5-4 with TRBJ2-3, with 15 bases matching TRBD2. Trimming took 4 bases from V and 4 from J; bases not matched to a gene: 4. CDR1 is SGHNT and CDR2 is YYREEE in the germline V gene (reference sequence). The CDR3 is made up of 16 amino acids. The CDR3 sequence is CASSRTSGGAADTQYF. CDR3 DNA sequence: TGTGCCAGCAGCAGGACTAGCGGGGGGGCCGCAGATACGCAGTATTTT.